The 10 T cell receptor beta chains given below trace back to one sample, sequenced in a study of identical twins. TCRdb reprocessed the 5' RACE reads via MiXCR and lists one record per CDR3 protein. The data contain approximately 240,000 distinct CDR3 sequences, about 14% of them seen just once; the ten biggest clones take up 8.5% to 10%. The sequenced material came from memory (CD45RO+) T cells sorted from blood. The receptor set was obtained from a young woman in good health.

This clonotype has just a few counts. J is TRBJ1-5 and V is TRBV7-8, with 9 positions matching TRBD1. CDR1 is SGHVS and CDR2 is FQNEAQ in the germline V gene. Trimming at V came to 1 base and at J to 11 bases, leaving 9 bases not matched to a gene. The CDR3 contains 15 residues. The CDR3 region is CASSLGGGTGRTQHF. The CDR3 bases are TGTGCCAGCAGCTTAGGTGGCGGGACAGGGAGGACCCAGCATTTT.

The chain joins TRBV11-2 to TRBJ1-1, with a possible D match to TRBD1 (6 bases). CDR1 SGHAT and CDR2 FQNNGV come from the germline V gene. V shed 6 bases and J shed 5 bases, with 19 bases lying between them. CDR3 length: 15 residues. CDR3 sequence (DNA): TGTGCCAGCAGAGGGTTGCGGGGGCCTCGAACTGAAGCTTTCTTT. It yields the protein CASRGLRGPRTEAFF.

This clonotype was counted between two and nine times. The DNA of the CDR3 is TGTGCCAGCAGCCACTCCCCGGGATCCGGATTGGCCCGTCGCGGCTACACCTTC. Translated: CASSHSPGSGLARRGYTF. This chain links TRBV4-2 with TRBJ1-2; D uncertain. The CDR3 is 18 amino acids. Germline assignment: CDR1 LGHNA and CDR2 YNFKEQ. The V end lost 3 bases, the J end lost 8 bases, and 28 bases lay between the germline ends.

The rearrangement links TRBV11-1 to TRBJ2-1, with TRBD2 as a possible D gene (6 bases). The CDR3 is 18 residues long. Trimming removed 2 bases from V and 5 bases from J, with 22 bases in between. CDR1 is SGHAT and CDR2 is FQDESV in the germline V gene (reference sequence). CDR3 coding DNA: TGTGCCAGCAGCTTATCGTTCACCGGGACTGGCCCCGACAATGAGCAGTTCTTC. Residues: CASSLSFTGTGPDNEQFF.

This clonotype was detected a few times. The rearrangement uses TRBV10-3 and TRBJ2-3; D is unresolved. This CDR3 is built from 12 residues. Germline CDR1 ENHRY, CDR2 SYGVKD. Trimming pared 4 bases from V and 10 bases from J, leaving 12 bases between. The CDR3 here is CAISVDDSPQYF. The CDR3 nucleotides read TGTGCCATCAGTGTTGATGACTCCCCGCAGTATTTT.

This clonotype was detected a few times. V is TRBV20-1 and J is TRBJ2-7; either TRBD1 or TRBD2 may fit D (5 bases each). CDR3 size: 16 residues. The V gene lost 0 bases and the J gene lost 4 bases, with 19 bases spanning the gap. Germline CDR1 and CDR2: DFQATT and SNEGSKA (reference sequence). The CDR3 DNA follows: TGCAGTGCTAGAGATCCGGGGCAAACGGACGGTTACGAGCAGTACTTC. Translation gives CSARDPGQTDGYEQYF.

This clonotype was observed at least ten times. The rearrangement links TRBV6-4 to TRBJ2-7, with a possible D match to TRBD2 (5 bases). Germline V gives CDR1 MRHNA, CDR2 SNTAGT. This CDR3 is 14 amino acids long. V was cut by 6 bases and J by 0 bases, with 12 bases left in between. This CDR3 is CASSPTGNSYEQYF. In DNA, the CDR3 is TGTGCCAGCAGCCCAACCGGGAACTCCTACGAGCAGTACTTC.

V gene TRBV19 combines with J gene TRBJ2-2; D possibly corresponds to TRBD1 (6 bases). The germline V gene has CDR1 LNHDA and CDR2 SQIVND (reference sequence). Trimming removed 4 bases at V and 0 bases at J, with 9 bases between. The CDR3 length is 15 residues. CDR3 nucleotides: TGTGCCAGTAGTAATCGGACAGCGAACACCGGGGAGCTGTTTTTT. Its protein is CASSNRTANTGELFF.

Ten or more counts support this clonotype. This chain joins TRBV5-1 and TRBJ2-3; the match to TRBD1 covers 10 bases. Germline V gives CDR1 SGHRS, CDR2 YFSETQ. CDR3 length equals 14 residues. Trimming at V came to 7 bases and at J to 4 bases, leaving 6 bases not matched to a gene. The CDR3 here is CASSGQGSPDTQYF. The DNA for the CDR3 is TGCGCCAGCTCGGGACAGGGGAGCCCAGATACGCAGTATTTT.

This sequence joins TRBV6-5 and TRBJ1-1; 7 nucleotides agree with TRBD1. The V gene's germline CDR1 is MNHEY and CDR2 SVGAGI. The CDR3 consists of 15 residues. V was clipped by 7 bases and J by 1 base; unmatched bases: 9. The CDR3 protein is CASNSATGTNTEAFF. In DNA, the CDR3 is TGTGCCAGCAATTCCGCGACAGGGACGAACACTGAAGCTTTCTTT.